This T cell receptor (beta chain) was found in a study of shared clonotypes between healthy human individuals. Study conclusions and caveats: Naive subsets, compared against memory subsets, generally had larger estimated richness values. Lower generation probabilities were found for non-shared clonotypes than for those shared by all four donors. Clonotype sharing across several donors was observed for about 4.8% of naive CD4 clonotypes.

Donors had no recently reported acute infections or vaccinations and were HIV-negative. Clones were read by immunoSEQ multiplex PCR, and TCRdb kept only the in-frame ones, dropping some. The table shows 1,400,000 or so clones, with 98% occurring only once. The sample holds one count of this clone. Its antigen is unidentified. The CDR3 contains 15 residues. Germline V gene lookup returns CDR1 SEHNR and CDR2 FQNEAQ (reference sequence). V lost 4 bases, J lost 4 bases, and 14 bases lay in between. This receptor was obtained from a man younger than 40 in good health. The source material was naive CD4+ T cells sorted from blood. Noted subset: CD45RA+ positively selected. The rearrangement links TRBV7-9 to TRBJ1-5, with D possibly TRBD1 on 5 matching bases. The CDR3 protein is CASSSDVGGNQPQHF. CDR3 DNA: TGTGCCAGCAGCTCAGACGTTGGGGGAAATCAGCCCCAGCATTTT.